These T cell receptor beta chains were read from a single sample in a study of cytomegalovirus exposure and HLA in healthy donors. The data were produced by immunoSEQ multiplex PCR, yet TCRdb's version contains in-frame clones alone and is incomplete. The profile covers 170,000 or so clones, with 70% to 85% appearing a single time and approximately 0.7% taken by the ten largest. Input material: PBMCs. The source is a middle-aged woman in good health and CMV-seronegative. Each CDR3 is given with its conserved first and last residue. D genes are given only for firm matches. Rows may omit the clone size; those that give it use once, few, many or a size class.

>TRBJ1-2|TRBV27|NA|TRBD1
CASSSSDPGQVGGYTF
TGTGCCAGCAGTTCCTCCGACCCCGGACAGGTTGGTGGCTACACCTTC
>TRBJ2-3|TRBV6-6|many|TRBD2
CASRRLALGDTQYF
TGTGCCAGCCGCCGACTAGCCCTTGGGGATACGCAGTATTTT
>TRBJ1-2|TRBV7-9|NA|NA
CASSPPSAGYTF
TGTGCCAGCAGCCCCCCCAGTGCCGGCTACACCTTC
>TRBJ1-1|TRBV9|NA|TRBD1
CASTPQGATEAFF
TGTGCCAGCACTCCACAGGGGGCAACTGAAGCTTTCTTT
>TRBJ1-2|TRBV19|once|NA
CASSVQGPGVYGYTF
TGTGCCAGTAGTGTTCAAGGCCCCGGGGTCTATGGCTACACCTTC
>TRBJ2-4|TRBV6-5|NA|NA
CASSYVGPAKNIQYF
TGTGCCAGCAGTTACGTGGGGCCAGCCAAAAACATTCAGTACTTC
>TRBJ1-5|TRBV5-6|NA|TRBD1
CASSFYRGQGVSNQPQHF
TGTGCCAGCAGCTTTTACCGGGGACAGGGGGTGAGCAATCAGCCCCAGCATTTT
>TRBJ2-6|TRBV5-1|NA|TRBD1
CASSLEGAGGVAGANVLTF
TGCGCCAGCAGCTTGGAAGGGGCAGGGGGAGTAGCTGGGGCCAACGTCCTGACTTTC
>TRBJ1-2|TRBV11-3|NA|NA
CASSPLAGDYGYTF
TGTGCCAGCAGCCCCCTTGCAGGGGACTATGGCTACACCTTC
>TRBJ2-5|TRBV7-8|NA|NA
CASSLVGEETQYF
TGTGCCAGCAGCTTAGTAGGGGAAGAGACCCAGTACTTC
>TRBJ2-2|TRBV6-1|few|NA
CASSVDSYTGELFF
TGTGCCAGCAGCGTGGACTCGTACACCGGGGAGCTGTTTTTT
>TRBJ2-5|TRBV7-2|NA|TRBD2
CASSLDGGGRGETQYF
TGTGCCAGCAGCTTAGACGGGGGTGGGAGGGGAGAGACCCAGTACTTC
>TRBJ1-3|TRBV19|NA|NA
CASSLTGDSGNTIYF
TGTGCCAGTAGCCTGACAGGAGACTCTGGAAACACCATATATTTT
>TRBJ2-4|TRBV6-1|NA|TRBD1
CATIAPDRVNIQYF
TGTGCCACAATAGCACCCGACAGGGTAAACATTCAGTACTTC
>TRBJ2-7|TRBV7-2|NA|NA
CASSLSLATSYEQYF
TGTGCCAGCAGCTTATCTCTAGCGACTTCCTACGAGCAGTACTTC
>TRBJ2-7|TRBV2|NA|NA
CASSLRAGPTEQYF
TGTGCCAGCAGCCTTAGGGCGGGGCCTACGGAGCAGTACTTC
>TRBJ1-2|TRBV15|NA|NA
CATSRDSGRDYGYTF
TGTGCCACCAGCAGAGATAGCGGCAGGGACTATGGCTACACCTTC